This paragraph covers one T cell receptor (beta chain) sequence. Its antigen is unknown. The data were obtained in a study of cytomegalovirus exposure and HLA in healthy donors. The PCR employed 60 Vbeta primers together with 13 Jbeta primers. TCRdb's table, derived via immunoSEQ multiplex PCR, lists solely in-frame clones and lacks some. The sample has roughly 150,000 clones; about 85% are singletons. The CDR3 is made up of 11 amino acids. CDR1 GTSNPN and CDR2 SVGIG come from the germline V gene (reference sequence). Trimming removed 5 bases at V and 3 bases at J, with 7 bases between. Study findings and constraints: Among immune exposure information, only CMV serostatus was available. Later, an analysis found that common viral pathogens appeared to be linked with several of the most significant clusters. Later findings reportedly placed an Asian-associated ancestry cluster below the approximately 630-donor mean for N-insertions.

The sample taken for sequencing was PBMCs. This receptor was obtained from a young woman in good health and CMV-seronegative. The J gene is TRBJ2-5, the V gene TRBV30, with a tentative D call TRBD2 (5 bases). In DNA, the CDR3 is TGTGCCTGGGGGGAGAAAGAGACCCAGTACTTC. Translated: CAWGEKETQYF.